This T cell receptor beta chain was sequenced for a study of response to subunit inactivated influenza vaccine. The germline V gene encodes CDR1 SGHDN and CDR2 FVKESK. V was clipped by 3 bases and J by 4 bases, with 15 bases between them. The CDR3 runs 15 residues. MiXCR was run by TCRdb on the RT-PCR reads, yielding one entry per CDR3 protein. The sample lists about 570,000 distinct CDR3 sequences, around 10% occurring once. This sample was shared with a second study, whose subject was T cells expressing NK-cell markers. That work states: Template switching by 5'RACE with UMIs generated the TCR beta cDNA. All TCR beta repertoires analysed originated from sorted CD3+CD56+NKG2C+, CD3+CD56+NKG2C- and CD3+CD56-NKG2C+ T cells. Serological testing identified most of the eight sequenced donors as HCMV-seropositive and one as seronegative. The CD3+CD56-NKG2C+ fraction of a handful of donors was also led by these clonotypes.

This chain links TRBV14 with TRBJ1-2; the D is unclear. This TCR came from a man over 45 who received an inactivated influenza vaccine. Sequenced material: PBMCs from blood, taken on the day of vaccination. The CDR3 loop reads CASSQYSDPRYGYTF. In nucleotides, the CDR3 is TGTGCCAGCAGCCAGTACAGTGATCCGCGCTATGGCTACACCTTC.